These 27 T cell receptor beta chains came from one sample sequenced in a study of T-cell memory formation after mild COVID-19 (dated by TCRdb to 2020 to 2022). Libraries were prepared through 5' RACE. The sample was run on an Illumina NovaSeq 6000. TCRdb's own reprocessing of the public reads used fastp at Q25 and MiXCR and kept productive beta chains. One record per CDR3 amino acid sequence lists the most common genes and DNA. The sample table holds tens of thousands of distinct CDR3 sequences, of which over 7.5% were seen once. Of the sample, 1.2% falls within the top ten clones. Material for sequencing was PBMCs or a T cell subset sorted from them (not recorded which). Source of these receptors: a man aged 18 to 30 who had mild COVID-19 (a few samples of this study predate the infection). The sample titles of this study are shuffled in the database, so cell type and time point are left out; the donor was told from shared clones.

This chain links TRBV7-9 with TRBJ1-2, with D hard to call. The CDR3 contains 12 residues. V was cut by 5 bases and J by 4 bases, with 8 bases left in between. Germline CDR1 SEHNR, CDR2 FQNEAQ (reference sequence). CDR3 DNA sequence: TGTGCCAGCAGCCTCGGGGTCTATGGCTACACCTTC. It specifies CASSLGVYGYTF.

This clonotype has at least ten counts. The chain carries TRBV6-2 or TRBV6-3 and TRBJ2-7; the D gene is possibly TRBD1 (5 bases). V lost 5 bases and J lost 5, with 13 bases in between. This CDR3 comprises 13 residues. Germline CDR1 and CDR2: MNHEY and SVGEGT. The CDR3 region is CASSHQGTHEQYV. Here the CDR3 DNA reads TGTGCCAGCAGTCATCAGGGTACCCACGAGCAGTACGTC.

The table lists this clonotype with a few counts. The CDR3 region is CASSLARTDLYGYTF. The CDR3 region has the DNA TGTGCCAGCAGCTTAGCCAGGACAGACCTGTATGGCTACACCTTC. V and J are TRBV7-2 and TRBJ1-2, with D perhaps matching TRBD1 (6 bases). Between the trimmed V and J ends, which lost 0 bases and 5 bases, there was a span of 13 bases. Germline V CDR1 and CDR2: SGHTA, FQGNSA. The CDR3 consists of 15 residues.

Relative to its sample, this clonotype is medium-sized. The chain joins TRBV20-1 to TRBJ2-7, with TRBD2 matching 11 bases. V was pared by 3 bases and J by 2 bases, with 9 bases of the junction left unmatched. CDR1 and CDR2 from the germline V gene are DFQATT and SNEGSKA (reference sequence). The CDR3 is 16 residues long. In nucleotides, the CDR3 is TGCAGTGCTAGCGAGTCTAATAGCGGGGGGGCCTACGAGCAGTACGTC. Amino acids: CSASESNSGGAYEQYV.

The gene calls are TRBV18 and TRBJ2-1; 8 bases are shared with TRBD2. V shed 1 base and J 4 bases; nucleotides not matched to a gene: 9. Germline V gives CDR1 KGHSH, CDR2 LQKENI. The CDR3 is 17 amino acids. This CDR3 is CASSPRSGVAGYNEQFF. CDR3 in DNA: TGTGCCAGCTCACCACGATCGGGAGTAGCGGGGTACAATGAGCAGTTCTTC.

This clonotype was observed many times. The chain uses TRBV5-1 and TRBJ2-2; D not certain. The CDR3 length is 14 residues. Germline V gene data show CDR1 as SGHRS and CDR2 as YFSETQ. V was pared by 1 base and J by 0 bases, with 4 bases between. This CDR3 reads CASSLTANTGELFF. CDR3 coding DNA: TGCGCCAGCAGCTTGACAGCGAACACCGGGGAGCTGTTTTTT.

There are a few counts of this clonotype. V usage is TRBV7-2 and J usage is TRBJ2-7; 8 bases align to TRBD2. CDR3 length: 15 amino acids. The J segment lost 2 bases and the V segment lost 2 bases, leaving 5 bases of the junction unmatched. From germline, CDR1 is SGHTA and CDR2 FQGNSA. The CDR3 loop is CASSLSASGPYEQYF. The CDR3 region has the DNA TGTGCCAGCAGCTTATCTGCTAGCGGGCCCTACGAGCAGTACTTC.

The chain links TRBV7-3 to TRBJ2-1, with 13 bases lining up with TRBD2. Germline CDR1 reads SGHTA; CDR2 reads FQGTGA. The CDR3 sequence is 15 residues long. V shed 5 bases, J shed 5 bases, and the junction held 3 bases outside the gene matches. In DNA form, the CDR3 reads TGTGCCAGCAGCCCGGGACTAGCGGGGAACAATGAGCAGTTCTTC. Translated, it gives CASSPGLAGNNEQFF.

The chain has TRBV3-1 and TRBJ2-3; the D gene is possibly TRBD1 (5 bases). The CDR3 length is 14 residues. The germline V gene encodes CDR1 LGHDT and CDR2 YNNKEL (reference sequence). The V end was cut by 1 base, the J end by 6 bases, with 11 bases between. CDR3 protein: CASSQGAAGDTQYF. CDR3 DNA sequence: TGTGCCAGCAGCCAAGGAGCAGCAGGGGATACGCAGTATTTT.

This clonotype has only a few counts. The gene calls are TRBV5-1 and TRBJ2-1; TRBD1 matches 12 bases. This CDR3 spans 16 amino acids. V lost 4 bases to trimming and J lost 10 bases; unmatched junction nucleotides: 12. From germline, CDR1 is SGHRS and CDR2 YFSETQ. CDR3 bases: TGCGCCAGCAGCCCCGGGTCGGGACAGGGGGCAAAGGAGCAGTTCTTC. Protein sequence: CASSPGSGQGAKEQFF.

The rearrangement joins TRBV5-4 to TRBJ1-4; D possibly corresponds to TRBD1 (5 bases). Trimming took 2 bases from V and 8 from J, leaving 10 bases between them. CDR1 and CDR2 (germline): SGHNT, YYREEE (reference sequence). This CDR3 is built from 13 residues. CDR3: CASSFPGSEKLFF. In nucleotides, the CDR3 is TGTGCCAGCAGCTTTCCAGGGAGCGAAAAACTGTTTTTT.

This rearrangement joins TRBV11-1 to TRBJ1-1; no reliable D call. The CDR3 sequence is 12 residues long. Trimming removed 2 bases at V and 7 bases at J, with 8 bases between. The germline V gene has CDR1 SGHAT and CDR2 FQDESV (reference sequence). CDR3 DNA: TGTGCCAGCAGCTTAAATAGGGATGAAGCTTTCTTT. Translating it yields CASSLNRDEAFF.

This clonotype was found a few times. The rearrangement joins TRBV18 to TRBJ2-7; D assignment may be TRBD1 or TRBD2 (5 bases each). V was pared by 2 bases and J by 3 bases, with 11 bases between. Germline V gene lookup returns CDR1 KGHSH and CDR2 LQKENI. This CDR3 is built from 14 residues. CDR3 in amino acids: CASSPTGRDYEQYF. CDR3 sequence (DNA): TGTGCCAGCTCACCAACAGGCCGGGACTACGAGCAGTACTTC. Filled out from reference TRBV18 and TRBJ2-7, the complete variable domain reads NAGVMQNPRHLVRRRGQEARLRCSPMKGHSHVYWYRQLPEEGLKFMVYLQKENIIDESGMPKERFSAEFPKEGPSILRIQQVVRGDSAAYFCASSPTGRDYEQYFGPGTRLTVT.

The chain uses TRBV10-2 and TRBJ2-3; D is possibly TRBD1 (5 bases). Germline V lookup: CDR1 WSHSY, CDR2 SAAADI. Trimming cost V 3 bases and J 2 bases, with 12 bases left between them. The CDR3 is 15 amino acids. In nucleotides, the CDR3 is TGCGCCAGCAGTGATAACGGACAATTCACAGATACGCAGTATTTT. This encodes CASSDNGQFTDTQYF.

This clonotype has just a few counts. This sequence joins TRBV28 and TRBJ1-3; D gene ambiguous. The CDR3 loop spans 15 amino acids. Germline V lookup: CDR1 MDHEN, CDR2 SYDVKM. V shed 3 bases and J shed 0 bases, with 9 bases lying between them. CDR3 sequence: CASSFRPSSGNTIYF. CDR3 in DNA: TGTGCCAGCAGTTTTAGGCCTTCCTCTGGAAACACCATATATTTT.

The chain carries TRBV10-2 and TRBJ2-5; D may be TRBD1 (5 bases). CDR3 length equals 12 residues. Between the trimmed V and J ends, which lost 8 bases and 2 bases, there was a span of 9 bases. Germline lookup yields CDR1 WSHSY and CDR2 SAAADI. The CDR3 nucleotides read TGCGCCAGCGGATACAGGCAAGAGACCCAGTACTTC. Its translation: CASGYRQETQYF.

This clonotype came up a few times. The chain couples TRBV3-2 to TRBJ2-2. TRBV3-2 is noted as a pseudogene. There are 13 residues in the CDR3. CDR3: CASTQDNTGELFF. CDR3 sequence (DNA): TGTGCCAGCACCCAGGATAACACCGGGGAGCTGTTTTTT.

Ten or more counts support this clonotype. V usage is TRBV7-2 and J usage is TRBJ2-2; possibly TRBD2 for D (6 bases). V lost 5 bases and J 4 bases, leaving 14 bases between the germline ends. CDR1 and CDR2 from the germline V gene are SGHTA and FQGNSA. The CDR3 has 15 residues. CDR3 nucleotides: TGTGCCAGCAGCCCCCGGGACTTCGGCACCGGGGAGCTGTTTTTT. Residues: CASSPRDFGTGELFF.

The V gene is TRBV20-1, the J gene TRBJ2-7, with no clear D. The CDR3 runs to 14 residues. Trimming cost V 0 bases and J 3 bases, with 12 bases left between them. Germline lookup yields CDR1 DFQATT and CDR2 SNEGSKA (reference sequence). CDR3 DNA: TGCAGTGCTAGAGAAGTCTTGGGGAACTACGAGCAGTACGTC. Its translation: CSAREVLGNYEQYV.

V usage is TRBV5-1 and J usage is TRBJ2-3; 10 positions match TRBD2. This CDR3 spans 17 amino acids. With V trimmed by 0 bases and J by 4 bases, 8 bases remained unmatched. Germline CDR1 is SGHRS and CDR2 is YFSETQ. CDR3 protein: CASSLAPAGGLSDTQYF. The CDR3 DNA sequence: TGCGCCAGCAGCTTGGCGCCAGCGGGGGGGCTTTCAGATACGCAGTATTTT. The variable domain in full, completed from reference TRBV5-1 and TRBJ2-3, reads KAGVTQTPRYLIKTRGQQVTLSCSPISGHRSVSWYQQTPGQGLQFLFEYFSETQRNKGNFPGRFSGRQFSNSRSEMNVSTLELGDSALYLCASSLAPAGGLSDTQYFGPGTRLTVL.

The rearrangement joins TRBV6-5 to TRBJ2-4; maybe TRBD1 (5 bases). The germline V gene has CDR1 MNHEY and CDR2 SVGAGI. The germline V and J ends were trimmed by 4 bases and 6 bases, with 10 bases remaining between them. This CDR3 comprises 13 residues. CDR3 protein: CASSLDRLNIQYF. CDR3 DNA sequence: TGTGCCAGCAGTTTAGACAGATTAAACATTCAGTACTTC.

The chain carries TRBV7-2 and TRBJ2-4, with 9 bases that match TRBD2. CDR3 length equals 20 residues. The V and J ends lost 0 bases and 0 bases, in that order; junction bases with no gene match: 12. Germline loops: CDR1 SGHTA, CDR2 FQGNSA. CDR3 amino acids: CASSLASGGGDLIAKNIQYF. The DNA for the CDR3 is TGTGCCAGCAGCTTAGCTTCCGGCGGGGGGGACTTGATAGCCAAAAACATTCAGTACTTC.

This clonotype qualifies as medium-sized (0.01 to 0.1%). The chain employs TRBV5-6 and TRBJ2-2; 11 bases are shared with TRBD2. The CDR3 has 17 residues. Germline V CDR1 and CDR2: SGHDT, YYEEEE. V shed 1 base and J 5 bases; nucleotides not matched to a gene: 7. The CDR3 here is CASSLLLAGGRTGELFF. The DNA of the CDR3 is TGTGCCAGCAGCTTGCTCCTAGCGGGGGGCAGGACCGGGGAGCTGTTTTTT.

This clonotype was picked up a small number of times. The chain combines TRBV4-2 with TRBJ2-3; TRBD2 agrees at 11 bases. The CDR3 consists of 16 residues. The junction had 9 bases not matched to a gene; V was cut back by 4 bases and J by 6 bases. From germline, CDR1 is LGHNA and CDR2 YNFKEQ. DNA of the CDR3: TGTGCCAGCAGCCGCCAACCGACTAGCGGGGAGGATACGCAGTATTTT. Amino acid sequence: CASSRQPTSGEDTQYF.

This clonotype has more than one count but fewer than ten. The chain is built from TRBV20-1 and TRBJ2-7, with a possible D match to TRBD1 (5 bases). This CDR3 is 15 amino acids long. V was trimmed by 5 bases and J by 6 bases, leaving 23 bases between them. The germline gives CDR1 DFQATT, CDR2 SNEGSKA (reference sequence). The CDR3 DNA is TGCAGTGCTCCCCATGTTGGGGCGGTGGCAGGCGAGCAGTACTTC. Amino acid sequence: CSAPHVGAVAGEQYF.

This clonotype has more than one count but fewer than ten. The V and J genes are TRBV5-1 and TRBJ1-2; the D gene is possibly TRBD1 (5 bases). Trimming took off 6 bases at V and 0 bases at J, with 9 bases between the two ends. Germline values: CDR1 SGHRS, CDR2 YFSETQ. This CDR3 has 13 residues. The DNA for the CDR3 is TGCGCCAGCAAGGAGGGGACTAACTATGGCTACACCTTC. Translation gives CASKEGTNYGYTF.

This clonotype appeared many times. This sequence joins TRBV7-9 and TRBJ2-3; D unresolved. V was trimmed by 3 bases and J by 6 bases, leaving 10 bases between them. The CDR3 runs to 13 residues. From germline, CDR1 is SEHNR and CDR2 FQNEAQ (reference sequence). The chain's CDR3 is CASSFWSFDTQYF. CDR3 sequence (DNA): TGTGCCAGCAGCTTTTGGTCTTTTGATACGCAGTATTTT.